These 25 T cell receptor beta chains originate from one sample sequenced in a study of blood T cell repertoires in COVID-19. The data were produced by immunoSEQ multiplex PCR, yet TCRdb's version contains in-frame clones alone and is incomplete. The sample consists of under 95,000 clones, around 88% of them appearing once. What was sequenced was peripheral blood. All receptors derive from a man between 60 and 75 years old with acute or convalescent COVID-19.

This clone was detected only once. CDR3 sequence reads: CASSTGTGAYEQYF. The CDR3 DNA sequence: TGTGCCAGCAGCACAGGGACAGGGGCCTACGAGCAGTACTTC. The V call is TRBV5-4, the J call TRBJ2-7, with 10 bases fitting TRBD1. Germline CDR1 is SGHNT and CDR2 is YYREEE (reference sequence). CDR3 length: 14 amino acids. J was trimmed by 2 bases and V by 4 bases; bases with no gene match: 3.

The chain combines TRBV2 with TRBJ1-1; the D is unclear. V lost 6 bases to trimming and J lost 10 bases, with 6 bases between them. CDR3 length: 9 amino acids. Germline CDR1 is SNHLY and CDR2 is FYNNEI. The CDR3 DNA reads TGTGCCAGCAGCTCGGGAGCTTTCTTT. Encoded protein: CASSSGAFF.

The genes are TRBV10-2 and TRBJ2-1, with 8 nucleotides matching TRBD2. This CDR3 is built from 16 residues. Germline V gene lookup returns CDR1 WSHSY and CDR2 SAAADI. After removal of 1 base from V and 3 bases from J, the junction contained 5 bases not matched to a gene. The CDR3 DNA reads TGCGCCAGCAGTGAGTTGTCGGGGGGGCTCTACAATGAGCAGTTCTTC. As protein: CASSELSGGLYNEQFF.

The rearrangement links TRBV6-5 to TRBJ2-1, with D perhaps TRBD2 (6 bases). In germline, CDR1 is MNHEY, CDR2 SVGAGI. This CDR3 is built from 15 residues. Trimming removed 2 bases from V and 4 bases from J, with 12 bases in between. The CDR3 spells CASSYIGTPYNEQFF. The DNA for the CDR3 is TGTGCCAGCAGTTACATCGGGACTCCATACAATGAGCAGTTCTTC.

The CDR3 sequence: CASSLDRGGRETQYF. The DNA of the CDR3 is TGTGCCAGCAGCTTGGACCGGGGGGGCCGAGAGACCCAGTACTTC. V usage is TRBV7-2 and J usage is TRBJ2-5; 8 bases line up with TRBD2. Germline CDR1 and CDR2: SGHTA and FQGNSA. V shed 3 bases and J 4 bases; nucleotides not matched to a gene: 7. This CDR3 is built from 15 residues.

The chain uses TRBV6-1 and TRBJ1-6; TRBD1 might be the D (5 bases). The CDR3 runs to 16 residues. Germline CDR1 is MNHNS and CDR2 is SASEGT. Trimming stripped 3 bases from V and 7 bases from J, with 16 bases between. DNA for the CDR3: TGTGCCAGCAGTGACCTCCCTGGAGGGACCAATTCACCCCTCCACTTT. It specifies CASSDLPGGTNSPLHF.

Concerning this clone itself: One end of the junction fails to match germline, which may point to a read error. The CDR3 reads CASSEARALLNF. DNA for the CDR3: TGTGCCAGCAGTGAAGCGCGGGCTCTCTTAAACTTT. This chain connects TRBV6-1 to TRBJ1-1; D uncertain. The CDR3 covers 12 residues. Germline CDR1 and CDR2: MNHNS and SASEGT.

The V gene is TRBV9, the J gene TRBJ1-5, with TRBD1 matching over 7 bases. The CDR3 loop spans 15 amino acids. The V and J ends lost 0 bases and 5 bases, in that order; junction bases with no gene match: 5. CDR1 and CDR2 from the germline V gene are SGDLS and YYNGEE. The CDR3 region is CASSVGGRGDQPQHF. CDR3 DNA: TGTGCCAGCAGCGTAGGTGGCAGGGGGGATCAGCCCCAGCATTTT.

The chain couples TRBV6-5 to TRBJ2-7; D might be TRBD2 (7 bases). CDR3 size: 15 residues. V lost 5 bases and J lost 7, with 21 bases in between. CDR1 and CDR2 (germline): MNHEY, SVGAGI. CDR3 DNA sequence: TGTGCCAGCAGTCCAGGCGGGGGCTCTCTTCGGGAGCAGTACTTC. It translates to CASSPGGGSLREQYF.

This clone has only one observation. One end of the junction fails to match germline, which may point to a read error. The chain joins TRBV11-2 to TRBJ2-1, with TRBD1 identical over 8 bases. The CDR3 is 15 residues long. Per germline, CDR1 SGHAT and CDR2 FQNNGV. This CDR3 reads CASSLDRGSYNEQFF. The CDR3 nucleotides read TGTGCCAGCAGCCTAGACAGGGGCTCCTACAATGAGCAGTTCTTC.

The chain employs TRBV19 and TRBJ1-2, with 8 positions matching TRBD1. Germline-derived CDR1 and CDR2 are LNHDA and SQIVND (reference sequence). The CDR3 is made up of 16 amino acids. Trimming took 3 bases from V and 0 from J; bases not matched to a gene: 6. The CDR3, as DNA: TGTGCCAGTAGTATTCCCCCGGGACAGGCTAACTATGGCTACACCTTC. Its translation: CASSIPPGQANYGYTF.

There are a few counts of this clone. This chain joins TRBV7-8 and TRBJ2-7; 9 bases are shared with TRBD1. Losses at the gene ends were 3 bases for V and 0 bases for J; bases not matched to a gene: 6. Germline CDR1 is SGHVS and CDR2 is FQNEAQ. The CDR3 has 16 residues. Here the CDR3 DNA reads TGTGCCAGCAGCTTGAGGGGGGACAGGGCCTCCTACGAGCAGTACTTC. Protein product: CASSLRGDRASYEQYF.

This clone was detected only once. The rearrangement uses TRBV7-2 and TRBJ1-5, with D perhaps matching TRBD1 (6 bases). Trimming shortened V by 5 bases and J by 0 bases, and 11 bases separated the two germline ends. The CDR3 extends over 15 amino acids. CDR1 is SGHTA, CDR2 FQGNSA, per germline. DNA for the CDR3: TGTGCCAGCAGCCAGGGGCCTTTTAGCAATCAGCCCCAGCATTTT. Translation gives CASSQGPFSNQPQHF.

The rearrangement joins TRBV14 to TRBJ2-5; D is possibly TRBD2 (5 bases). V was cut by 0 bases and J by 9 bases, with 14 bases left in between. The CDR3 is made up of 14 amino acids. The V gene's germline CDR1 is SGHDN and CDR2 FVKESK. The CDR3 is CASSQDNGRRAQYF. The CDR3, as DNA: TGTGCCAGCAGCCAAGATAACGGCAGGCGGGCCCAGTACTTC.

This sequence joins TRBV6-5 and TRBJ1-6; D is undetermined. CDR1 is MNHEY, CDR2 SVGAGI, per germline. The CDR3 runs to 13 residues. Trimming shortened V by 6 bases and J by 9 bases, and 12 bases separated the two germline ends. CDR3 DNA: TGTGCCAGCAGAGGGAGGGAAGGTTCACCCCTCCACTTT. Protein: CASRGREGSPLHF.

The gene calls are TRBV10-3 and TRBJ2-7, with 11 bases that match TRBD1. This CDR3 is 13 amino acids long. V lost 4 bases and J lost 6; bases outside the gene matches: 2. Germline V gene data show CDR1 as ENHRY and CDR2 as SYGVKD. CDR3 DNA sequence: TGTGCCATCAGTGGTGGGACAGGGGGCGAGCAGTACTTC. The encoded protein is CAISGGTGGEQYF.

This clone was seen once. The chain is built from TRBV2 and TRBJ2-3; possibly TRBD1 for D (5 bases). V was trimmed by 6 bases and J by 1 base, leaving 14 bases between them. The CDR3 is made up of 15 amino acids. Germline V gene data show CDR1 as SNHLY and CDR2 as FYNNEI. Here the CDR3 reads CASSRQIQGTDTQYF. In nucleotides, the CDR3 is TGTGCCAGCAGCCGACAGATACAAGGCACAGATACGCAGTATTTT. Variable domain in full (rest from reference TRBV2 and TRBJ2-3): EPEVTQTPSHQVTQMGQEVILRCVPISNHLYFYWYRQILGQKVEFLVSFYNNEISEKSEIFDDQFSVERPDGSNFTLKIRSTKLEDSAMYFCASSRQIQGTDTQYFGPGTRLTVL.

This chain links TRBV6-6 with TRBJ2-5; D is unresolved. This CDR3 contains 11 residues. CDR1 MNHNY and CDR2 SVGAGI come from the germline V gene (reference sequence). The V gene lost 6 bases and the J gene lost 5 bases, with 7 bases spanning the gap. Written as DNA, the CDR3 is TGTGCCAGCAGCTCCGGGGAGACCCAGTACTTC. This encodes CASSSGETQYF.

The chain uses TRBV9 and TRBJ2-5; 10 positions match TRBD2. The CDR3 is 15 amino acids. J gave up 5 bases and V 1 base, and 5 bases lay outside the gene matches. The V gene's germline CDR1 is SGDLS and CDR2 YYNGEE. CDR3 DNA sequence: TGTGCCAGCAGCGTAAGCGGGGGGGCCCGGGAGACCCAGTACTTC. Translated, it gives CASSVSGGARETQYF. The whole variable domain, filled in from reference TRBV9 and TRBJ2-5, reads DSGVTQTPKHLITATGQRVTLRCSPRSGDLSVYWYQQSLDQGLQFLIQYYNGEERAKGNILERFSAQQFPDLHSELNLSSLELGDSALYFCASSVSGGARETQYFGPGTRLLVL.

The chain has TRBV19 and TRBJ1-2, with 7 bases aligning to TRBD1. The CDR3 extends over 14 amino acids. Trimming removed 5 bases from V and 4 bases from J; junction bases left unmatched: 7. CDR1 is LNHDA and CDR2 is SQIVND in the germline V gene (reference sequence). CDR3: CASSPHQGGYGYTF. CDR3 coding DNA: TGTGCCAGTAGTCCCCACCAGGGGGGCTATGGCTACACCTTC.

The chain couples TRBV5-8 to TRBJ1-5; a weak D match, TRBD1 (5 bases). CDR1 and CDR2 (germline): SGHTS, YDEGEE. V was clipped by 6 bases and J by 7 bases, with 17 bases between them. The CDR3 length is 14 residues. This CDR3 reads CASTSRGGRQPQHF. In DNA, the CDR3 is TGTGCCAGCACCAGTAGGGGAGGGAGGCAGCCCCAGCATTTT. The entire variable domain, with the rest obtained from reference TRBV5-8 and TRBJ1-5, is as follows: EAGVTQSPTHLIKTRGQQATLRCSPISGHTSVYWYQQALGLGLQFLLWYDEGEERNRGNFPPRFSGRQFPNYSSELNVNALELEDSALYLCASTSRGGRQPQHFGDGTRLSIL.

The chain carries TRBV7-2 and TRBJ1-2; TRBD1 might be the D (5 bases). Trimming cost V 2 bases and J 6 bases, with 16 bases left between them. This CDR3 has 15 amino acids. Germline CDR1 SGHTA, CDR2 FQGNSA. CDR3 sequence: CASSLNPGGYHGYTF. CDR3 in DNA: TGTGCCAGCAGCTTAAATCCCGGGGGGTACCATGGCTACACCTTC.

The genes are TRBV6-2 or TRBV6-3 and TRBJ2-3; no definite D call. Germline CDR1 MNHEY, CDR2 SVGEGT. The CDR3 consists of 16 residues. The V gene lost 2 bases and the J gene lost 0 bases, with 12 bases spanning the gap. CDR3 in DNA: TGTGCCAGCAGTTACCGGTCGGGTGGGAGCACAGATACGCAGTATTTT. This gives the protein CASSYRSGGSTDTQYF.

The chain links TRBV24-1 to TRBJ2-3; possible D gene TRBD1, 5 bases. The V gene lost 4 bases and the J gene lost 4 bases, with 26 bases spanning the gap. The CDR3 runs to 19 residues. Germline lookup yields CDR1 KGHDR and CDR2 SFDVKD. CDR3 in DNA: TGTGCCACCAGTGACTATATTACACCATTAGGGGCGACCCCAGATACGCAGTATTTT. It yields the protein CATSDYITPLGATPDTQYF.

The rearrangement joins TRBV7-6 to TRBJ2-2; no clear D. There are 12 residues in the CDR3. CDR1 is SGHVS and CDR2 is FNYEAQ in the germline V gene. With 5 bases removed from V and 5 bases from J, the gap between germline ends came to 6 bases. The CDR3: CASSPGTGELFF. The CDR3 DNA follows: TGTGCCAGCAGCCCCGGGACCGGGGAGCTGTTTTTT.